These T cell receptor beta chains were read from a single sample in a study of T cell repertoires and HLA-DP antigens. The data were produced by immunoSEQ multiplex PCR, yet TCRdb's version contains in-frame clones alone and is incomplete. The table lists about 73,000 clones, around three quarters of them singletons. The antigens of these receptors remain unknown. What was sequenced was CD4+ T cells from PBMCs. The receptors derive from a man in his sixties in good health and CMV-seronegative. Each CDR3 is given with its conserved first and last residue. The D gene is left open where the match is weak. A clone size is listed for some rows: how often the clone was seen (once, few, many), or a class if it is expanded.

D gene | clone size | J gene | V gene | CDR3 protein | CDR3 DNA
- | - | TRBJ2-5 | TRBV2 | CASSEQGQETQYF | TGTGCCAGCAGTGAGCAAGGGCAAGAGACCCAGTACTTC
- | few | TRBJ1-4 | TRBV5-4 | CASSLDAFNEKLFF | TGTGCCAGCAGCTTGGATGCTTTTAATGAAAAACTGTTTTTT
- | - | TRBJ2-5 | TRBV6-1 | CASSEARGQETQYF | TGTGCCAGCAGTGAAGCGCGGGGCCAAGAGACCCAGTACTTC
TRBD2 | - | TRBJ2-1 | TRBV5-4 | CASSLGSGVYNEQFF | TGTGCCAGCAGCTTAGGTAGCGGGGTCTACAATGAGCAGTTCTTC
- | - | TRBJ2-5 | TRBV9 | CASSPRDSWGTQYF | TGTGCCAGCAGCCCGCGGGACTCCTGGGGGACCCAGTACTTC
- | - | TRBJ1-4 | TRBV4-1 | CASSQDGGQTFGRNEKLFF | TGCGCCAGCAGCCAAGATGGGGGACAAACCTTCGGTCGAAATGAAAAACTGTTTTTT
- | - | TRBJ1-1 | TRBV5-1 | CASSLGSVNTEAFF | TGCGCCAGCAGCTTGGGGTCTGTGAACACTGAAGCTTTCTTT
- | - | TRBJ1-2 | TRBV19 | CASSIGRGDYGYTF | TGTGCCAGTAGTATAGGTAGGGGTGACTATGGCTACACCTTC
- | - | TRBJ2-7 | TRBV25-1 | CATRQSYEQYF | TGTGCCACCCGACAGTCCTACGAGCAGTACTTC
- | - | TRBJ1-1 | TRBV6-1 | CASSDLFGSGYTEAFF | TGTGCCAGCAGTGACCTCTTCGGGAGCGGGTACACTGAAGCTTTCTTT
- | once | TRBJ1-1 | TRBV18 | CASSPSMGFTEAFF | TGTGCCAGCTCACCATCGATGGGATTTACTGAAGCTTTCTTT
- | once | TRBJ2-3 | TRBV19 | CASSGKTWGADTQYF | TGTGCCAGTAGTGGGAAGACTTGGGGGGCAGATACGCAGTATTTT
- | - | TRBJ2-3 | TRBV28 | CASQSGDTDTQYF | TGTGCCAGTCAATCGGGGGACACAGATACGCAGTATTTT
- | - | TRBJ1-1 | TRBV7-2 | CASTPGGALIIEAFF | TGTGCCAGCACCCCCGGCGGGGCCCTAATTATTGAAGCTTTCTTT
TRBD2 | - | TRBJ2-5 | TRBV27 | CASSLYGLGGETQYF | TGTGCCAGCAGTTTATACGGACTCGGGGGGGAGACCCAGTACTTC
TRBD1 | once | TRBJ1-1 | TRBV14 | CASSPPGRGAFF | TGTGCCAGCAGCCCACCAGGCAGGGGGGCTTTCTTT
- | - | TRBJ1-2 | TRBV7-3 | CASSLGGTGSIYGYTF | TGTGCCAGCAGCTTAGGGGGGACCGGGTCCATCTATGGCTACACCTTC
- | - | TRBJ1-3 | TRBV6-5 | CASSYSGSLSGNTIYF | TGTGCCAGCAGTTACTCGGGGAGCCTCTCTGGAAACACCATATATTTT
TRBD1 | - | TRBJ2-7 | TRBV7-9 | CASSSGTGTYEQYF | TGTGCCAGCAGCTCCGGGACAGGCACCTACGAGCAGTACTTC
TRBD2 | - | TRBJ2-3 | TRBV4-3 | CASSHQAGGGTDTQYF | TGCGCCAGCAGCCATCAAGCGGGGGGGGGCACAGATACGCAGTATTTT
- | - | TRBJ1-2 | TRBV5-1 | CASSLDGGSYGYTF | TGCGCCAGCAGCTTGGACGGCGGAAGCTATGGCTACACCTTC
- | - | TRBJ1-6 | TRBV4-1 | CASSQDRDSPLHF | TGCGCCAGCAGCCAAGACAGGGATTCACCCCTCCACTTT
- | - | TRBJ2-5 | TRBV5-5 | CASSLWGTAGGETQYF | TGTGCCAGCAGCTTGTGGGGGACGGCAGGCGGGGAGACCCAGTACTTC
TRBD2 | - | TRBJ2-2 | TRBV2 | CASLFPGLANTGELFF | TGTGCCAGCTTATTCCCGGGACTAGCGAACACCGGGGAGCTGTTTTTT
TRBD1 | - | TRBJ2-7 | TRBV7-2 | CASSMGTGSTYEQYF | TGTGCCAGCAGCATGGGGACAGGGAGCACCTACGAGCAGTACTTC
TRBD1 | - | TRBJ1-2 | TRBV2 | CASSQTGGGYTF | TGTGCCAGCAGCCAGACAGGGGGTGGCTACACCTTC
TRBD1 | - | TRBJ1-2 | TRBV27 | CASRTSGGGLRGYTF | TGTGCCAGCAGGACCTCAGGGGGCGGCCTACGGGGCTACACCTTC
- | - | TRBJ2-1 | TRBV20-1 | CSARDRLEQFF | TGCAGTGCTAGAGATCGGCTAGAGCAGTTCTTC
- | - | TRBJ2-4 | TRBV5-1 | CASSLPPREAKNIQYF | TGCGCCAGCAGCTTGCCCCCTAGAGAGGCCAAAAACATTCAGTACTTC
- | - | TRBJ1-5 | TRBV15 | CATSRDRANSNQPQHF | TGTGCCACCAGCAGAGACAGGGCGAATAGCAATCAGCCCCAGCATTTT
- | - | TRBJ1-1 | TRBV9 | CASSAAKGRLQNTEAFF | TGTGCCAGCAGCGCCGCGAAGGGCAGACTTCAGAACACTGAAGCTTTCTTT
TRBD2 | - | TRBJ2-4 | TRBV4-3 | CASSQDAGEGLAKNIQYF | TGCGCCAGCAGCCAAGATGCGGGGGAGGGACTAGCCAAAAACATTCAGTACTTC